This T cell receptor beta chain was found in a study of T cells in Graves' hyperthyroidism and ophthalmopathy. Regions amplified from RNA transcripts were the TCR beta CDR3 regions. A first-round RT-PCR of the TCR CDR3 used the HTBI primer set. TCRdb re-derived calls from the multiplex PCR reads in MiXCR, one entry per CDR3 protein. The repertoire holds around 690,000 distinct CDR3 sequences, with about 20% as singletons. Germline V gene lookup returns CDR1 SEHNR and CDR2 FQNEAQ (reference sequence). V lost 1 base, J lost 3 bases, and 13 bases lay in between. The CDR3 is 16 residues long. The sequence derives from a man between 25 and 39 years old with Graves' ophthalmopathy. The chain links TRBV7-9 to TRBJ2-1; no clear D gene. The sequenced material came from blood. CDR3 region: CASSLGGVKIYNEQFF. The CDR3 nucleotides read TGTGCCAGCAGCTTAGGTGGGGTAAAGATCTACAATGAGCAGTTCTTC.